This TCR beta chain originates from a study of a mutant IDH1 vaccine in newly diagnosed glioma. As for the study in general: Earlier therapy was either radiotherapy, temozolomide, or both, and most got both.

Time point: week 11, during vaccination. Every single dose of the vaccine, 300 ug of mutant IDH1 20-mer peptide, came with topical imiquimod. Clones were sequenced by immunoSEQ multiplex PCR, and TCRdb holds only the in-frame ones, with some missing. The data show around 53,000 clones, with more than 85% seen just once and approximately 2.5% held by the top ten. Germline CDR1 and CDR2: SGHRS and YFSETQ. This CDR3 is 17 amino acids long. Germline trimming cut 3 bases from V and 2 bases from J; bases unmatched to any gene: 9. This clone appeared a single time. Its antigen is not known. The source of this sequence is a man aged 45-65 years with glioma. The sample in question was PBMCs, obtained from a glioma patient whose treatment included an IDH1 peptide vaccine. This chain uses TRBV5-1 with TRBJ2-1, with 9 bases fitting TRBD2. The CDR3 bases are TGCGCCAGCAGCTGGAGGGCCAGCGGGGGGCCCTACAATGAGCAGTTCTTC. This encodes CASSWRASGGPYNEQFF.